The clone carrying this T cell receptor beta chain was counted many times. Its antigen remains unidentified. The CDR3 is made up of 14 amino acids. CDR1 is LGHDT, CDR2 YNNKEL, per germline (reference sequence). Trimming removed 7 bases from V and 0 bases from J, with 12 bases in between. Diagnoses used clinical symptoms, serum thyroxine and TRAb, thyroid ultrasound and orbital computed tomography. The data stem from a study of T cells in Graves' hyperthyroidism and ophthalmopathy. TCR beta CDR3 region amplification was performed from RNA transcripts. The primer set for the first-round RT-PCR of the TCR CDR3 was HTBI. MiXCR, applied by TCRdb to the multiplex PCR reads, yields one record per CDR3 protein. The top ten hold about a third of the sample, which has some 350,000 distinct CDR3 sequences, roughly an eighth seen once. Regarding the study as a whole: A model of 13 V-J pairs discriminated ophthalmopathy from stable hyperthyroidism. Among clonotypes expanded in thyroid above 0.001, most were also found in blood.

This sequence was found in a woman aged 40 to 55 with Graves' ophthalmopathy. The sequencing sample was made of blood. This rearrangement joins TRBV3-1 to TRBJ1-1; D uncertain. This CDR3 reads CASTISTLNTEAFF. The CDR3 DNA sequence: TGTGCCAGCACCATCTCGACATTGAACACTGAAGCTTTCTTT.